This TCR beta chain was identified in a study of radiotherapy plus CTLA-4 blockade in lung cancer. Looking at the study overall: Disease control was seen in 25% to 40% of patients, objective responses in 15% to 20%. Study-level results: Strongest reported response predictors: early blood clone changes and post-radiation interferon-beta. Clones derived from tumor TCRs expanded in blood after radiotherapy plus ipilimumab.

The CDR3 sequence is 14 residues long. Germline-derived CDR1 and CDR2 are SNHLY and FYNNEI. Trimming stripped 7 bases from V and 6 bases from J, with 15 bases between. Sequencing used immunoSEQ multiplex PCR; TCRdb keeps in-frame clones, though not all of them. The data hold about 88,000 clones, with approximately 79% observed a single time. Worth noting for this clone: No antigen is known for it.

This chain links TRBV2 with TRBJ2-2, with D possibly being TRBD1 or TRBD2 (5 bases each). This receptor was obtained from a human donor with non-small cell lung cancer that progressed on radiotherapy plus ipilimumab. The specimen was peripheral blood, collected from a patient treated with radiotherapy plus ipilimumab. The CDR3 region has the DNA TGTGCCAGCATTTTAAGGGACCGGCCCGGGGAGCTGTTTTTT. Protein: CASILRDRPGELFF.